Listed here are 4 T cell receptor beta chains from one sample, sequenced in a study of cytomegalovirus exposure and HLA in healthy donors. It was with 60 Vbeta and 13 Jbeta primers that the PCR ran. Libraries were prepared by immunoSEQ multiplex PCR; TCRdb keeps only in-frame clonotypes and omits some of them. The sample includes approximately 170,000 clones, less than 85% of them seen just once. The sample consisted of PBMCs. Every receptor here comes from a man aged 25-45 years in good health and CMV-seropositive.

Only one count was recorded for this clone. This rearrangement joins TRBV6-6 to TRBJ1-1, with 9 bases lining up with TRBD1. CDR1 is MNHNY and CDR2 is SVGAGI in the germline V gene (reference sequence). Germline trimming cut 5 bases from V and 4 bases from J; bases unmatched to any gene: 5. The CDR3 loop spans 14 amino acids. The chain's CDR3 is CASSTGQGLTEAFF. The CDR3 DNA follows: TGTGCCAGCAGTACGGGACAGGGACTCACTGAAGCTTTCTTT.

The chain uses TRBV18 and TRBJ2-7, with a tentative D call TRBD2 (7 bases). The CDR3 length is 11 residues. Germline V gene lookup returns CDR1 KGHSH and CDR2 LQKENI. The CDR3 spells CAGGAEYEQYF. Here the CDR3 DNA reads TGTGCGGGGGGGGCCGAGTACGAGCAGTACTTC. Supplemented by reference TRBV18 and TRBJ2-7, the full variable domain reads NAGVMQNPRHLVRRRGQEARLRCSPMKGHSHVYWYRQLPEEGLKFMVYLQKENIIDESGMPKERFSAEFPKEGPSILRIQQVVRGDSAAYFCAGGAEYEQYFGPGTRLTVT.

The chain employs TRBV7-6 and TRBJ2-5; 7 nucleotides line up with TRBD2. The CDR3 runs 15 residues. V lost 1 base and J lost 9; bases outside the gene matches: 11. Germline V gives CDR1 SGHVS, CDR2 FNYEAQ. The CDR3 DNA sequence: TGTGCCAGCAGCTTAGGAAACCCAGCGGGAAAGGCCCAGTACTTC. Protein product: CASSLGNPAGKAQYF.

Turning to this clone: The junction departs from the called germline gene at one end, perhaps through a read error. The chain uses TRBV30 and TRBJ2-3; no firm D call. This CDR3 is built from 12 residues. Germline CDR1 and CDR2: GTSNPN and SVGIG (reference sequence). The CDR3 nucleotides read TGTGCCTGGAGTCCAAGCACAGATGCGCAGTATTTT. This encodes CAWSPSTDAQYF. The complete variable domain, with remaining parts taken from reference TRBV30 and TRBJ2-3, reads SQTIHQWPATLVQPVGSPLSLECTVEGTSNPNLYWYRQAAGRGLQLLFYSVGIGQISSEVPQNLSASRPQDRQFILSSKKLLLSDSGFYLCAWSPSTDAQYFGPGTRLTVL.